This T cell receptor (beta chain) was identified during a study of blood T cells in healthy people across ages. Points from the study as a whole: Among long-lived donors, naive CD4+ cells were more numerous and diversity higher than in aged donors.

A second PCR of 7 to 11 cycles used a sample-barcoded 5' primer and a J-beta primer mix. TCRdb used MiXCR to reprocess the 5' RACE reads, holding one entry per CDR3 protein. Of around 1,000,000 distinct CDR3 sequences listed, around two fifths were seen once; the top ten hold around 13%. J gave up 1 base and V 7 bases, and 9 bases lay outside the gene matches. CDR3 length: 15 residues. Germline CDR1 reads ENHRY; CDR2 reads SYGVKD. This clonotype was seen only a few times. The target antigen is unknown. This clonotype was obtained from a man between 18 and 29 years old in good health. The V call is TRBV10-3, the J call TRBJ2-7, with 8 bases matching TRBD1. The sample was blood. CDR3 DNA sequence: TGTGCCATCACCCGGACAGGGAACCCATCCTACGAGCAGTACTTC. Translated: CAITRTGNPSYEQYF.